Listed below are T cell receptor beta chains from one sample, sequenced in a study of blood T cell repertoires in COVID-19. Assay: immunoSEQ multiplex PCR; the TCRdb copy retains only in-frame clones and omits some. In the table there are roughly 200,000 clones, roughly 87% of which are singletons. The sequenced material came from peripheral blood. The receptors were sampled from a woman in her fifties or sixties with COVID-19, enrolled during active disease. The CDR3 runs from the conserved cysteine through the conserved F or W. A D gene is named only where the DNA matches it firmly. Not all rows give a size; the values are once, few, many and, for expanded clones, a class.

CDR3 protein,CDR3 DNA,D gene,clone size,V gene,J gene
CASSRKNDGTSLRETQYF,TGTGCCAGCAGCCGTAAAAATGATGGGACTAGTCTCCGAGAGACCCAGTACTTC,TRBD2,NA,TRBV7-9,TRBJ2-5
CASSAHHGLASGNTIYF,TGTGCCAGCAGCGCACACCATGGGCTGGCCTCTGGAAACACCATATATTTT,NA,NA,TRBV9,TRBJ1-3
CASSLWEGMDTEAFF,TGTGCTAGCAGCTTATGGGAGGGCATGGACACTGAAGCTTTCTTT,NA,NA,TRBV7-7,TRBJ1-1
CASSLAGVNEQFF,TGTGCCAGCAGTCTAGCGGGAGTTAATGAGCAGTTCTTC,TRBD2,NA,TRBV7-9,TRBJ2-1
CASSVTGEGEQFF,TGTGCCAGCAGTGTTACGGGGGAGGGGGAGCAGTTCTTC,TRBD2,few,TRBV2,TRBJ2-1
CASRLAGGVDEQFF,TGCGCCAGCCGATTAGCGGGAGGGGTCGATGAGCAGTTCTTC,TRBD2,NA,TRBV5-1,TRBJ2-1
CASSGLAGPNTGELFF,TGTGCCAGTAGCGGTCTAGCGGGACCTAACACCGGGGAGCTGTTTTTT,TRBD2,NA,TRBV19,TRBJ2-2
CASSSTRLTEQYF,TGTGCCAGCAGCAGCACACGACTTACCGAGCAGTACTTC,NA,NA,TRBV6-5,TRBJ2-7
CASTSPLAGSYEQYF,TGTGCCAGCACCTCGCCGCTAGCGGGCTCCTACGAGCAGTACTTC,TRBD2,NA,TRBV28,TRBJ2-7
CASSVGGQNQPQHF,TGTGCCAGCAGCGTAGGGGGGCAGAATCAGCCCCAGCATTTT,NA,NA,TRBV9,TRBJ1-5
CASSISLNQPQHF,TGTGCCAGTAGTATCTCCCTTAATCAGCCCCAGCATTTT,NA,NA,TRBV19,TRBJ1-5
CASSTGNNYGYTF,TGTGCCAGCAGTACAGGGAATAACTATGGCTACACCTTC,NA,NA,TRBV6-5,TRBJ1-2
CATTGSNYGYTF,TGTGCCACCACAGGTTCTAACTATGGCTACACCTTC,NA,NA,TRBV28,TRBJ1-2
CASSATTGMGGNQPQHF,TGTGCCAGCAGTGCGACGACAGGGATGGGGGGCAATCAGCCCCAGCATTTT,TRBD1,NA,TRBV28,TRBJ1-5
CASSRDRHTGELFF,TGTGCCAGCAGCCGGGACAGACACACCGGGGAGCTGTTTTTT,TRBD1,NA,TRBV5-6,TRBJ2-2
CASSLTLGGTSSSGANVLTF,TGCGCCAGCAGCCTAACTTTGGGGGGGACTTCCTCTTCTGGGGCCAACGTCCTGACTTTC,TRBD2,NA,TRBV5-1,TRBJ2-6
CASNTGHGFDEQFF,TGCGCCAGCAATACAGGGCATGGGTTCGATGAGCAGTTCTTC,NA,NA,TRBV4-1,TRBJ2-1
CSAGLVYEQFF,TGCAGCGCCGGACTAGTCTATGAGCAGTTCTTC,TRBD2,once,TRBV29-1,TRBJ2-1
CASRVSGPSGSTGKNIQYF,TGTGCCAGCAGAGTCTCGGGGCCTAGCGGGAGTACGGGAAAAAACATTCAGTACTTC,TRBD2,NA,TRBV2,TRBJ2-4
CASRTGGLNSPLHF,TGTGCCAGCAGAACTGGGGGCCTCAATTCACCCCTCCACTTT,NA,NA,TRBV6-5,TRBJ1-6
CASNRQGEGNEQFF,TGTGCCAGTAATCGACAGGGGGAGGGCAATGAGCAGTTCTTC,TRBD1,few,TRBV19,TRBJ2-1
CASSLPPVEKLFF,TGTGCCAGCAGTTTGCCCCCGGTAGAAAAACTGTTTTTT,NA,NA,TRBV28,TRBJ1-4
CSVHLRGFYEQYF,TGCAGCGTTCATCTAAGAGGGTTCTACGAGCAGTACTTC,NA,once,TRBV29-1,TRBJ2-7
CAISERGQGNQPQHF,TGTGCCATCAGTGAAAGGGGGCAGGGGAATCAGCCCCAGCATTTT,TRBD1,NA,TRBV10-3,TRBJ1-5